This T cell receptor beta chain was profiled in a study of control samples from healthy donors and cancer patients. Sequencing was performed with immunoSEQ multiplex PCR; in TCRdb, only in-frame clones are kept and a portion is missing. In the table there are some 120,000 clones, over 75% of which are singletons. Germline V gene sequence: CDR1 MNHEY, CDR2 SVGAGI. CDR3 length: 15 amino acids. Trimming shortened V by 5 bases and J by 0 bases, and 11 bases separated the two germline ends. The TCR comes from a man aged 60-69 years in good health. V gene TRBV6-5 combines with J gene TRBJ1-5; perhaps TRBD1 as D (6 bases). The sequencing input was blood. DNA for the CDR3: TGTGCCAGCAGTAAACAGGGTTATAGCAATCAGCCCCAGCATTTT. Its translation is CASSKQGYSNQPQHF.